This T cell receptor (beta chain) was recorded in a study of breast tumors, draining lymph nodes, adjacent tissues. Findings and caveats of the study: The data were judged consistent with most tumor T cells coming from lymph node and expanding in tumor. Tumor TCR diversity was below lymph nodes but above nontumor tissue. Compared with basal-like, luminal-like tumors shared significantly more repertoire with nontumor tissue. Tumor T cell lymph node origin was a supported hypothesis, not proven.

There are many counts of this clonotype. No antigen is known for it. Samples came from axillary lymph nodes draining the breast cancer. Using its own MiXCR run on the multiplex PCR reads, TCRdb lists one record per CDR3 protein. This table holds some 150,000 distinct CDR3 sequences, 20% to 25% found once. The length of the CDR3 is 14 residues. The V and J ends lost 2 bases and 2 bases, in that order; junction bases with no gene match: 0. Per germline, CDR1 SEHNR and CDR2 FQNEAQ (reference sequence). This receptor was obtained from a female donor with breast cancer. Some clones in this sample may be carry-over from other donors' samples. The specimen was axillary lymph node tissue. The rearrangement uses TRBV7-9 and TRBJ1-3; TRBD1 aligns across 7 bases. In DNA, the CDR3 is TGTGCCAGCAGCTTAACAGGGGCTGGAAACACCATATATTTT. Amino acids: CASSLTGAGNTIYF. Together with reference TRBV7-9 and TRBJ1-3, the CDR3 gives the full variable domain: DTGVSQNPRHKITKRGQNVTFRCDPISEHNRLYWYRQTLGQGPEFLTYFQNEAQLEKSRLLSDRFSAERPKGSFSTLEIQRTEQGDSAMYLCASSLTGAGNTIYFGEGSWLTVV.